The rows below give T cell receptor beta chains drawn from one sample of a study of technical replicates of blood from several donors. Sequenced by immunoSEQ multiplex PCR; TCRdb stores in-frame clones only, minus some. The table has 65,000 to 85,000 clones, 85% to 95% seen once; the top ten hold around 0.4%. Specimen: T cells isolated from PBMCs. The receptors shown here come from a human donor in good health. CDR3s include the opening cysteine and the closing phenylalanine or tryptophan. Each record gives: D gene, J gene, V gene, clone size, CDR3 DNA, CDR3 protein. D genes are given only for firm matches. Size is stated for part of the rows, as once, few or many counts, or as a class when the clone is expanded.

NA,TRBJ2-7,TRBV30,NA,TGTGCCTGGAGTGTTAGAAAGGAGCAGTACTTC,CAWSVRKEQYF
NA,TRBJ2-7,TRBV14,NA,TGTGCCAGCAGCCAAGAGCTGGGGGGTAGGTCCGAGCAGTACTTC,CASSQELGGRSEQYF
TRBD1,TRBJ1-2,TRBV7-9,NA,TGTGCCAGCAGCTCTTCCGGGACAGACTTCTATGGCTACACCTTC,CASSSSGTDFYGYTF
TRBD2,TRBJ2-5,TRBV11-2,NA,TGTGCCAGCAGCTTAGAGGTAGCGGGAGGGCGTGGGGCCCAGTACTTC,CASSLEVAGGRGAQYF
TRBD2,TRBJ2-3,TRBV4-2,NA,TGTGCCAGCAGCCAAGAATCGGAGCGGGAGGTCACAGATACGCAGTATTTT,CASSQESEREVTDTQYF
NA,TRBJ2-7,TRBV14,NA,TGTGCCAGCAGCCAAGTCCACTCCTACGAGCAGTACTTC,CASSQVHSYEQYF
TRBD2,TRBJ2-7,TRBV10-1,NA,TGCGCCAGCAGCGGGTCCGGGACTAGACGTTACGAGCAGTACTTC,CASSGSGTRRYEQYF
NA,TRBJ1-1,TRBV19,NA,TGTGCCAGTAATTGGACTCCGGACACTGAAGCTTTCTTT,CASNWTPDTEAFF
NA,TRBJ2-5,TRBV9,NA,TGTGCCAGCAGCGCCCACACCGCCGAAGAGACCCAGTACTTC,CASSAHTAEETQYF
NA,TRBJ1-1,TRBV30,NA,TGTGCCTGGAGTGTACTATCGGGCACTGAAGCTTTCTTT,CAWSVLSGTEAFF
NA,TRBJ1-3,TRBV7-2,NA,TGTGCCAGCAGCTCGCGACCCCCCTACGGGGGGCCTGGAAACACCATATATTTT,CASSSRPPYGGPGNTIYF
NA,TRBJ2-3,TRBV25-1,NA,TGTGCCAGCAGTGAACAGCTAGAGGGCCCAGATACGCAGTATTTT,CASSEQLEGPDTQYF
NA,TRBJ2-1,TRBV28,NA,TGTGCCAGCAGTCTAACAGGGTTAAACGGTATCTACAATGAGCAGTTCTTC,CASSLTGLNGIYNEQFF
NA,TRBJ2-1,TRBV6-5,NA,TGTGCCAGCAGTTGGGCTTCCTACAATGAGCAGTTCTTC,CASSWASYNEQFF
TRBD1,TRBJ1-2,TRBV6-5,NA,TGTGCCAGCAGTTCCTTGACAGGGGCTGGCTATGGCTACACCTTC,CASSSLTGAGYGYTF
TRBD1,TRBJ1-1,TRBV6-1,NA,TGTGCCAGCAGTGAAGACAGGGGGCGCCCTGAAGCTTTCTTT,CASSEDRGRPEAFF
TRBD1,TRBJ2-5,TRBV5-4,NA,TGTGCCAGCAGCCAGGACAGGGTAGAGACCCAGTACTTC,CASSQDRVETQYF
NA,TRBJ1-2,TRBV6-1,NA,TGTGCCAGCAGTGAAGACCCACAGTACTATGGCTACACCTTC,CASSEDPQYYGYTF
NA,TRBJ2-3,TRBV19,NA,TGTGCCAGTAGTATGGACGGACTCACAGATACGCAGTATTTT,CASSMDGLTDTQYF
NA,TRBJ1-2,TRBV7-9,NA,TGTGCCAGCAGCTTAGTAGGCAGGGAATACTATGGCTACACCTTC,CASSLVGREYYGYTF
NA,TRBJ1-4,TRBV29-1,NA,TGCAGCGTTGCTGGCAGGTTAAATGAAAAACTGTTTTTT,CSVAGRLNEKLFF
NA,TRBJ2-1,TRBV6-5,NA,TGTGCCAGCAGTTATCTAAGCTCCTACAATGAGCAGTTCTTC,CASSYLSSYNEQFF
NA,TRBJ1-1,TRBV9,NA,TGTGCCAGCAGCGTAGCCGTAATGAACACTGAAGCTTTCTTT,CASSVAVMNTEAFF
NA,TRBJ1-2,TRBV19,NA,TGTGCCAGTAGTATCGGGATTATGGGCGGCTACACCTTC,CASSIGIMGGYTF
TRBD1,TRBJ1-2,TRBV29-1,NA,TGCAGAACGCCCGGGACAGGAGCTAGTAACTGCTATGGCTACACCTTC,CRTPGTGASNCYGYTF
NA,TRBJ2-2,TRBV6-1,NA,TGTGCCAGCAGCGGGACACTGGGGACCGGGGAGCTGTTTTTT,CASSGTLGTGELFF
TRBD2,TRBJ2-7,TRBV28,once,TGTGCCAGCAGTTTTTATCGGCGGGAGGGAGGTTACGAGCAGTACTTC,CASSFYRREGGYEQYF
NA,TRBJ1-1,TRBV5-6,NA,TGTGCCAGCAGCTTAATTGGCAGAACAACTGAAGCTTTCTTT,CASSLIGRTTEAFF
TRBD2,TRBJ2-5,TRBV25-1,NA,TGTGCCAGCAGTGAATCTCGGACTAGCGGCCCCCAAGAGACCCAGTACTTC,CASSESRTSGPQETQYF
NA,TRBJ2-5,TRBV5-1,NA,TGCGCCAGCAGTTCAACAGGTTTAGAGACCCAGTACTTC,CASSSTGLETQYF
NA,TRBJ1-1,TRBV11-2,NA,TGTGCCAGCAGCTTAAGTCAAAGGGGGGGGACTGAAGCTTTCTTT,CASSLSQRGGTEAFF
NA,TRBJ2-3,TRBV5-4,NA,TGTGCCAGCAGCCGAGGGAGCTTAGGGGATACGCAGTATTTT,CASSRGSLGDTQYF
NA,TRBJ2-7,TRBV19,NA,TGTGCCAGTAGTATTTCCCCAGTTATCTACGAGCAGTACTTC,CASSISPVIYEQYF
NA,TRBJ2-1,TRBV27,once,TGTGCCAGCAGTTTAGGAGGCTACAATGAGCAGTTCTTC,CASSLGGYNEQFF
TRBD2,TRBJ2-2,TRBV6-5,NA,TGTGCCAGCCGCGTGCGGGAGCACACCGGGGAGCTGTTTTTT,CASRVREHTGELFF
TRBD1,TRBJ1-5,TRBV28,NA,TGTGCCAGCAGGTTCTCAGGGGGCGGTAGCAATCAGCCCCAGCATTTT,CASRFSGGGSNQPQHF
NA,TRBJ1-3,TRBV28,NA,TGTGCCAGCAAGGTACAGGGAGCCGGAAACACCATATATTTT,CASKVQGAGNTIYF
NA,TRBJ1-1,TRBV21-1,NA,TGTGCCAGCAGCTCCTACAGGAGATTGACCGCTTTCTTT,CASSSYRRLTAFF
TRBD2,TRBJ2-7,TRBV11-2,NA,TGTGCCAGCATCGATTCTAGCGGGAGCTTCGACGAGCAGTACTTC,CASIDSSGSFDEQYF
TRBD2,TRBJ2-3,TRBV5-6,NA,TGTGCCAGCAGCCCAGCACTAACTAGCGGCACAGATACGCAGTATTTT,CASSPALTSGTDTQYF
TRBD1,TRBJ2-3,TRBV7-3,NA,TGTGCCAGCAGCATGACAGGGGATACGCAGTATTTT,CASSMTGDTQYF
TRBD1,TRBJ2-1,TRBV13,NA,TGTGCCAGCAGCTTAGTTTTTACGGGACAGGGCTACAATGAGCAGTTCTTC,CASSLVFTGQGYNEQFF
NA,TRBJ2-7,TRBV13,NA,TGTGCCAGCAGCATACCGGGACTGACCTACGAGCAGTACTTC,CASSIPGLTYEQYF
TRBD1,TRBJ1-4,TRBV19,NA,TGTGCCAGTAGTATACTCGGGACAGATGAAAAACTGTTTTTT,CASSILGTDEKLFF